These 17 T cell receptor beta chains came from one sample sequenced in a study of blood T cell repertoires in COVID-19. Clones were read by immunoSEQ multiplex PCR, and TCRdb kept only the in-frame ones, dropping some. The sample carries fewer than 300,000 clones, roughly 84% recorded once. Sequencing used peripheral blood. The receptors here all came from a woman younger than 30 with acute or convalescent COVID-19.

This chain joins TRBV5-5 and TRBJ1-5; no reliable D call. The V end was cut by 3 bases, the J end by 0 bases, with 19 bases between. Germline V gives CDR1 SGHKS, CDR2 YYEKEE (reference sequence). This CDR3 is built from 18 residues. The CDR3 is CASSSTTQPAGSNQPQHF. In nucleotides, the CDR3 is TGTGCCAGCAGCTCTACGACCCAACCGGCGGGTAGCAATCAGCCCCAGCATTTT.

The chain has TRBV19 and TRBJ2-2; 8 nucleotides align to TRBD2. Trimming took 6 bases from V and 1 from J; bases not matched to a gene: 4. The CDR3 contains 15 residues. The germline V gene encodes CDR1 LNHDA and CDR2 SQIVND (reference sequence). In DNA form, the CDR3 reads TGTGCCAGTAGCCTTCTAGCGGGGAACACCGGGGAGCTGTTTTTT. Its translation: CASSLLAGNTGELFF. Filled out from reference TRBV19 and TRBJ2-2, the complete variable domain reads DGGITQSPKYLFRKEGQNVTLSCEQNLNHDAMYWYRQDPGQGLRLIYYSQIVNDFQKGDIAEGYSVSREKKESFPLTVTSAQKNPTAFYLCASSLLAGNTGELFFGEGSRLTVL.

The chain carries TRBV29-1 and TRBJ1-1, with TRBD1 as a possible D gene (6 bases). CDR3 length: 12 amino acids. The germline V gene encodes CDR1 SQVTM and CDR2 ANQGSEA. V was cut by 4 bases and J by 6 bases, with 12 bases left in between. The CDR3 bases are TGCAGCGTTGTTCTGGGGGCCGCTGAAGCTTTCTTT. This encodes CSVVLGAAEAFF.

The V gene is TRBV6-5, the J gene TRBJ1-6, with 7 positions matching TRBD1. Germline V gene sequence: CDR1 MNHEY, CDR2 SVGAGI. The CDR3 extends over 15 amino acids. J was trimmed by 5 bases and V by 5 bases; bases with no gene match: 6. CDR3 in DNA: TGTGCCAGCAGTCCGGCCGGGACAGATAATTCACCCCTCCACTTT. Residues: CASSPAGTDNSPLHF.

The chain has TRBV6-6 and TRBJ2-5, with D perhaps matching TRBD1 (5 bases). Trimming stripped 0 bases from V and 2 bases from J, with 7 bases between. The V gene's germline CDR1 is MNHNY and CDR2 SVGAGI (reference sequence). The CDR3 covers 14 residues. The CDR3: CASSYSGQQETQYF. The CDR3, as DNA: TGTGCCAGCAGTTACTCGGGGCAACAAGAGACCCAGTACTTC.

The chain is built from TRBV27 and TRBJ1-5, with D maybe TRBD1 (5 bases). Germline loops: CDR1 MNHEY, CDR2 SMNVEV (reference sequence). The ends were cut back, 2 bases at V and 5 bases at J, with 13 bases in the middle. The CDR3 has 15 residues. The CDR3 spells CASSLPTRVDQPQHF. CDR3 sequence (DNA): TGTGCCAGCAGTTTACCCACCAGGGTTGATCAGCCCCAGCATTTT.

The CDR3: CASSVTSGTNNEQFF. The CDR3 bases are TGTGCCAGCAGCGTCACTAGCGGGACCAACAATGAGCAGTTCTTC. The chain is built from TRBV7-2 and TRBJ2-1, with TRBD2 identical over 10 bases. CDR3 length: 15 amino acids. V trimming: 5 bases; J trimming: 5 bases; junction bases outside the gene matches: 6. In germline, CDR1 is SGHTA, CDR2 FQGNSA.

The chain has TRBV6-6 and TRBJ2-7, with TRBD2 matching 12 bases. After removal of 6 bases from V and 7 bases from J, the junction contained 13 bases not matched to a gene. Germline CDR1 MNHNY, CDR2 SVGAGI (reference sequence). This CDR3 has 16 amino acids. Written as DNA, the CDR3 is TGTGCCAGCAGCTTCACTAGCGGGAGGTCCTTTGAGGAGCAGTACTTC. It specifies CASSFTSGRSFEEQYF.

This clone was observed a single time. This chain joins TRBV11-2 and TRBJ2-7, with D tentatively TRBD2 (6 bases). CDR3 size: 14 residues. V was pared by 3 bases and J by 0 bases, with 9 bases between. CDR1 is SGHAT, CDR2 FQNNGV, per germline. Here the CDR3 reads CASSLGTSSYEQYF. In nucleotides, the CDR3 is TGTGCCAGCAGCTTGGGGACTTCCTCCTACGAGCAGTACTTC.

The rearrangement uses TRBV9 and TRBJ1-3, with D tentatively TRBD1 (6 bases). V lost 4 bases and J 1 base, leaving 15 bases between the germline ends. The V gene's germline CDR1 is SGDLS and CDR2 YYNGEE. The CDR3 spans 16 residues. This CDR3 is CASSKQGERSGNTIYF. The DNA of the CDR3 is TGTGCCAGCAGCAAACAGGGAGAGCGGTCTGGAAACACCATATATTTT.

The chain links TRBV5-4 to TRBJ2-7, with TRBD2 matching 7 bases. V lost 2 bases to trimming and J lost 2 bases; unmatched junction nucleotides: 4. Germline-derived CDR1 and CDR2 are SGHNT and YYREEE (reference sequence). The CDR3 sequence is 14 residues long. The CDR3 sequence: CASSLSGTPYEQYF. The CDR3 DNA reads TGTGCCAGCAGCTTAAGCGGGACCCCCTACGAGCAGTACTTC.

This clone was detected only once. The genes are TRBV18 and TRBJ1-1; D is possibly TRBD1 (6 bases). CDR3 size: 14 residues. The V end lost 3 bases, the J end lost 2 bases, and 10 bases lay between the germline ends. Germline values: CDR1 KGHSH, CDR2 LQKENI. This CDR3 is CASSPQGINTEAFF. In DNA, the CDR3 is TGTGCCAGCTCACCTCAGGGGATTAACACTGAAGCTTTCTTT. Supplemented by reference TRBV18 and TRBJ1-1, the full variable domain reads NAGVMQNPRHLVRRRGQEARLRCSPMKGHSHVYWYRQLPEEGLKFMVYLQKENIIDESGMPKERFSAEFPKEGPSILRIQQVVRGDSAAYFCASSPQGINTEAFFGQGTRLTVV.

This sequence joins TRBV19 and TRBJ1-4, with TRBD1 as a possible D gene (6 bases). From germline, CDR1 is LNHDA and CDR2 SQIVND (reference sequence). The CDR3 has 15 amino acids. V was trimmed by 6 bases and J by 5 bases, leaving 16 bases between them. CDR3 in amino acids: CASRTWTVQNEKLFF. The CDR3 DNA reads as TGTGCCAGTAGAACATGGACAGTTCAAAATGAAAAACTGTTTTTT.

This clone has more than one count but fewer than ten. The genes are TRBV30 and TRBJ1-2; D may be TRBD1 (6 bases). The germline V gene has CDR1 GTSNPN and CDR2 SVGIG (reference sequence). CDR3 length: 15 residues. V lost 1 base and J 3 bases, leaving 15 bases between the germline ends. CDR3 nucleotide sequence: TGTGCCTGGAGTGGTTTTGGGCAGGGGTACTATGGCTACACCTTC. Protein product: CAWSGFGQGYYGYTF.

This clone was found a few times. J is TRBJ1-2 and V is TRBV5-4, with D unresolved. Germline V gene sequence: CDR1 SGHNT, CDR2 YYREEE (reference sequence). V shed 0 bases and J shed 7 bases, with 10 bases lying between them. This CDR3 spans 13 amino acids. The CDR3 nucleotides are TGTGCCAGCAGCTTGGATTATCAGGTTGGCTACACCTTC. Amino acids: CASSLDYQVGYTF.

The V gene is TRBV4-3, the J gene TRBJ2-1; D remains unclear. The CDR3 sequence is 11 residues long. Germline values: CDR1 LGHNA, CDR2 YSLEER. V lost 0 bases to trimming and J lost 12 bases, with 6 bases between them. The CDR3 DNA follows: TGCGCCAGCAGCCAAGATCGTCGGCAGTTCTTC. Translation gives CASSQDRRQFF.

This chain uses TRBV20-1 with TRBJ2-7; 8 positions match TRBD2. Germline V gives CDR1 DFQATT, CDR2 SNEGSKA (reference sequence). V lost 3 bases to trimming and J lost 2 bases; unmatched junction nucleotides: 12. This CDR3 is 16 amino acids long. The CDR3 bases are TGCAGTGCTAGTCAGCGGGAGTGGTTGTGGGCCTACGAGCAGTACTTC. It encodes CSASQREWLWAYEQYF.